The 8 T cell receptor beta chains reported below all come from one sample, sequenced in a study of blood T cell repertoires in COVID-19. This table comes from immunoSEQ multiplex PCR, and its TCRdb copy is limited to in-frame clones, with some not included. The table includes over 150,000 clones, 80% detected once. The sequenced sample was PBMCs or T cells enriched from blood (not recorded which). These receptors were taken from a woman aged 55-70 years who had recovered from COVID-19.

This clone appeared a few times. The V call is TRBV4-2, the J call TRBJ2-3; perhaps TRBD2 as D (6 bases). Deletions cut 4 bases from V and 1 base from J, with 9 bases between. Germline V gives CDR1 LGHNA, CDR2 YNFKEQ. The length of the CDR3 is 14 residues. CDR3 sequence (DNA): TGTGCCAGCAGCCCGGGAGCGGGCACAGATACGCAGTATTTT. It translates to CASSPGAGTDTQYF.

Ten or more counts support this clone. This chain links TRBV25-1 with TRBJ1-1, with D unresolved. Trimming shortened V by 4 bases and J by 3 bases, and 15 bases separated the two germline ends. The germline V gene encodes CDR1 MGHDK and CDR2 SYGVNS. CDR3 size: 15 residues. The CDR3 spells CASSVSASGDTEAFF. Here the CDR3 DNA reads TGTGCCAGCAGTGTTTCAGCCAGCGGGGACACTGAAGCTTTCTTT.

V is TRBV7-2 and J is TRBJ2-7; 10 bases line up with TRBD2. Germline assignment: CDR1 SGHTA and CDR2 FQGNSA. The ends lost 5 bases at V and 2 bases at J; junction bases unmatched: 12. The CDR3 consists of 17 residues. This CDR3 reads CASSPTGLAGVTYEQYF. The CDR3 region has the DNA TGTGCCAGCAGCCCCACGGGGCTAGCGGGGGTTACCTACGAGCAGTACTTC.

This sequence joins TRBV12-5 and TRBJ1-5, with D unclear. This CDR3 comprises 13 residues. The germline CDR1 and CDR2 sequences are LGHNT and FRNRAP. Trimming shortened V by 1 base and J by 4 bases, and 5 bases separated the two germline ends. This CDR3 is CASGLEQNQPQHF. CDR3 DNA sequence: TGTGCTAGTGGTTTGGAACAAAATCAGCCCCAGCATTTT.

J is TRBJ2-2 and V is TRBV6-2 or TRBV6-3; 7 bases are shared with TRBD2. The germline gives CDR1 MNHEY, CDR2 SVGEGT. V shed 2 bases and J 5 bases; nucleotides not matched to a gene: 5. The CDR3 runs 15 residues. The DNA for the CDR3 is TGTGCCAGCAGTTACGGGACTACGAGGACCGGGGAGCTGTTTTTT. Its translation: CASSYGTTRTGELFF.

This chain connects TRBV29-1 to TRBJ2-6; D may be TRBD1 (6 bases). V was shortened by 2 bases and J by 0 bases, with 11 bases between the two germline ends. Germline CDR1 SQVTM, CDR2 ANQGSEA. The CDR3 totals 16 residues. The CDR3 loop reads CSVEWTEVSGANVLTF. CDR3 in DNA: TGCAGCGTTGAATGGACAGAAGTCTCTGGGGCCAACGTCCTGACTTTC.

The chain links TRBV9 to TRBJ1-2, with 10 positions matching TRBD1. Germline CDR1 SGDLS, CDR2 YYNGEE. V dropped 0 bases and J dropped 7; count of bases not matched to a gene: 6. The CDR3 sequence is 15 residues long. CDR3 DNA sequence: TGTGCCAGCAGCGTAGAGGGACAGGGGCGGGGTGGCTACACCTTC. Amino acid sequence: CASSVEGQGRGGYTF. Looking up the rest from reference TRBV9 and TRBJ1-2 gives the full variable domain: DSGVTQTPKHLITATGQRVTLRCSPRSGDLSVYWYQQSLDQGLQFLIQYYNGEERAKGNILERFSAQQFPDLHSELNLSSLELGDSALYFCASSVEGQGRGGYTFGSGTRLTVV.

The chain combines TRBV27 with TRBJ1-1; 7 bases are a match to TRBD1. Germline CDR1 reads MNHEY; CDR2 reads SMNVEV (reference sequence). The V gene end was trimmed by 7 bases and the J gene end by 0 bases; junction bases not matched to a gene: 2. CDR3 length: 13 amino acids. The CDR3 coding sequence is TGTGCCAGCACGACAGGGTTGAACACTGAAGCTTTCTTT. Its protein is CASTTGLNTEAFF.